This entry features one T cell receptor beta chain sequence. As yet, its antigen is unknown. These data originate in a study of shared clonotypes between healthy human individuals. It was across several immunoSEQ plates that each subset's genomic DNA was evenly split. Sequencing used immunoSEQ multiplex PCR; TCRdb keeps in-frame clones, though not all of them. The sample carries about 2.3 million clones, less than 95% recorded once. Broader study findings: There were few donors, and this limited the genetic and exposure-history diversity represented. Clonotypes which were not shared had lower generation probabilities than clonotypes that all four donors shared. The naive CD4 repertoires of several donors were compared, and about 5% of clonotypes were shared.

CDR3 length: 16 amino acids. Germline loops: CDR1 LGHNA, CDR2 YSLEER. The V segment lost 0 bases and the J segment 5 bases; nucleotides outside the gene matches: 6. Material for sequencing was naive CD4+ T cells from PBMCs. The subset was: CD45RA+ positively selected. The TCR was taken from a man aged 18 to 30 in good health. Some clones in this sample may be carry-over from other donors' samples. This chain joins TRBV4-3 and TRBJ2-2, with 7 bases identical to TRBD2. The CDR3 nucleotides read TGCGCCAGCAGCCAAGAACTAGCGTATGTAACCGGGGAGCTGTTTTTT. Its protein product is CASSQELAYVTGELFF.